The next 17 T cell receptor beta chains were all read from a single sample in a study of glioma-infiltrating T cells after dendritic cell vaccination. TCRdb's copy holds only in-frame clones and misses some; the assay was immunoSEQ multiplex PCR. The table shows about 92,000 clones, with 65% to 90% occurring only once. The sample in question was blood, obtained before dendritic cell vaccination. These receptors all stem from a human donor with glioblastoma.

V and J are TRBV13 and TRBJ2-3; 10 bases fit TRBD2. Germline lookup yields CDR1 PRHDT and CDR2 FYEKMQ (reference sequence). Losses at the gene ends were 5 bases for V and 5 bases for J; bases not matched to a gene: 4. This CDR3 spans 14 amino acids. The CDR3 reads CASSPGLAVDTQYF. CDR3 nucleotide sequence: TGTGCCAGCAGCCCAGGACTAGCGGTAGATACGCAGTATTTT.

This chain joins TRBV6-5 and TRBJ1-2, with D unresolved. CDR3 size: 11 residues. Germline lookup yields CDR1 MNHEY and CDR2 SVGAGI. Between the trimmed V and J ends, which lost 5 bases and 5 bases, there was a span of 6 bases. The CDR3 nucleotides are TGTGCCAGCAGTGAGGAGTATGGCTACACCTTC. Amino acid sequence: CASSEEYGYTF.

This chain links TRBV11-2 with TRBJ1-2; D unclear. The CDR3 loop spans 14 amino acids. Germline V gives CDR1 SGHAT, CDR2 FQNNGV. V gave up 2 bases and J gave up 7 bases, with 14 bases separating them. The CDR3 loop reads CASSLWSGRGGYTF. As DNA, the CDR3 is TGTGCCAGCAGCTTATGGTCAGGCCGGGGTGGCTACACCTTC.

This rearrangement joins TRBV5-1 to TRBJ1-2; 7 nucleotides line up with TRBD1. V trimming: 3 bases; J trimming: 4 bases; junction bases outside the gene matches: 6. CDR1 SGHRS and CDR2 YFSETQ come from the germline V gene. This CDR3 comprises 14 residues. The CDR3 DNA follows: TGCGCCAGCAGCTACCGGGACAGTATCTATGGCTACACCTTC. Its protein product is CASSYRDSIYGYTF.

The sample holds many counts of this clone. The CDR3 loop reads CASSLSSYEQYF. As DNA, the CDR3 is TGTGCCAGCAGCTTGTCGTCCTACGAGCAGTACTTC. The chain links TRBV4-2 to TRBJ2-7; D unclear. The CDR3 totals 12 residues. Germline assignment: CDR1 LGHNA and CDR2 YNFKEQ. Trimming cost V 5 bases and J 1 base, with 6 bases left between them.

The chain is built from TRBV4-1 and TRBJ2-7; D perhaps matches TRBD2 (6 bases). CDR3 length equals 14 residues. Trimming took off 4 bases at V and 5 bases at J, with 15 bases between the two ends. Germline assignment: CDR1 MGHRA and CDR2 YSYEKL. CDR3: CASSLTSEGHEQYF. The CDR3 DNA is TGCGCCAGCAGCCTCACTTCGGAGGGCCACGAGCAGTACTTC.

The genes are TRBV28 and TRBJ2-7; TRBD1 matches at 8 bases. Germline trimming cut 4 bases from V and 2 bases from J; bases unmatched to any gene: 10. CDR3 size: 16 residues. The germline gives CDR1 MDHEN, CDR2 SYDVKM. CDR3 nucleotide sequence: TGTGCCAGCAGTTCCCCCCGGACAGGGAGGCCCTACGAGCAGTACTTC. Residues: CASSSPRTGRPYEQYF.

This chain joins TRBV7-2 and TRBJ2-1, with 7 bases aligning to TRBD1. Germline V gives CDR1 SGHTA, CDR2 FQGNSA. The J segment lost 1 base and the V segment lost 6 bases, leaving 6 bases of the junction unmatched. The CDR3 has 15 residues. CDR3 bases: TGTGCCAGCAGGGGAGACAGGGCTTCCTACAATGAGCAGTTCTTC. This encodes CASRGDRASYNEQFF.

The CDR3 region is CASSFRLSGGAQYNEQFF. In DNA, the CDR3 is TGTGCCAGCAGCTTTAGGTTGTCGGGAGGGGCCCAATACAATGAGCAGTTCTTC. The chain carries TRBV7-8 and TRBJ2-1, with 8 bases fitting TRBD2. CDR3 length equals 18 residues. Per germline, CDR1 SGHVS and CDR2 FQNEAQ. Trimming removed 3 bases from V and 4 bases from J; junction bases left unmatched: 14.

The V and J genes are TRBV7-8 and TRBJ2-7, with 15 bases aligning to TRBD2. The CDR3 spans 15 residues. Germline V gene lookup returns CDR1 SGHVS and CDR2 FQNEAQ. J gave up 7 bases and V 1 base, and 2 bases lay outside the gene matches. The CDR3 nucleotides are TGTGCCAGCAGCTTAGGGACTAGCGGGAGGGTTGAGCAGTACTTC. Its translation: CASSLGTSGRVEQYF.

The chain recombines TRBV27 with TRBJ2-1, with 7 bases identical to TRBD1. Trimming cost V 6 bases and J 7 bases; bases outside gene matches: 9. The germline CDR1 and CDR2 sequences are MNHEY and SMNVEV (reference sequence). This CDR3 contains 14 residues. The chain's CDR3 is CASRNRQGGNEQFF. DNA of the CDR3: TGTGCCAGCAGGAATAGACAGGGTGGGAATGAGCAGTTCTTC.

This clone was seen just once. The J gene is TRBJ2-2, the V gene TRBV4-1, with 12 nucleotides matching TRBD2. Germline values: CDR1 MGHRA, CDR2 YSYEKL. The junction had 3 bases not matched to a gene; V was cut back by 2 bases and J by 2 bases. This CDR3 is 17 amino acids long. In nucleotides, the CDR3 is TGCGCCAGCAGCCAACCGGGACTAGCGGGCAACACCGGGGAGCTGTTTTTT. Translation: CASSQPGLAGNTGELFF.

CDR3 sequence: CASSPGLAGRYEQYF. In nucleotides, the CDR3 is TGTGCCAGCAGCCCAGGACTAGCGGGGCGCTACGAGCAGTACTTC. The V call is TRBV9, the J call TRBJ2-7, with 12 bases matching TRBD2. Germline CDR1 and CDR2: SGDLS and YYNGEE. The CDR3 spans 15 residues. Losses at the gene ends were 4 bases for V and 3 bases for J; bases not matched to a gene: 5.

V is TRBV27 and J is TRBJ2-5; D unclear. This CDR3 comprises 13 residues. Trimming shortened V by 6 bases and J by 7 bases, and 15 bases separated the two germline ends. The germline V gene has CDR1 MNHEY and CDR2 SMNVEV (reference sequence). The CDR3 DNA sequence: TGTGCCAGCAGAAACCCTTTCAGAGGGACCCAGTACTTC. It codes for CASRNPFRGTQYF.

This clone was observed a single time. CDR3 loop: CASTMNTEAFF. The CDR3 coding sequence is TGTGCCAGCACCATGAACACTGAAGCTTTCTTT. This chain connects TRBV2 to TRBJ1-1; D ambiguous. This CDR3 spans 11 amino acids. Trimming took 7 bases from V and 0 from J, leaving 3 bases between them. Germline V gives CDR1 SNHLY, CDR2 FYNNEI.

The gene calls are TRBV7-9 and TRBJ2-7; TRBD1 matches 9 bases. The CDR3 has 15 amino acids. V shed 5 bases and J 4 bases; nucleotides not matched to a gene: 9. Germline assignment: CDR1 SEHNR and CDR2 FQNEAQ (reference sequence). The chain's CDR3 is CASSVLQGAKYEQYF. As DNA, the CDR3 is TGTGCCAGCAGCGTCCTACAGGGGGCGAAATACGAGCAGTACTTC.

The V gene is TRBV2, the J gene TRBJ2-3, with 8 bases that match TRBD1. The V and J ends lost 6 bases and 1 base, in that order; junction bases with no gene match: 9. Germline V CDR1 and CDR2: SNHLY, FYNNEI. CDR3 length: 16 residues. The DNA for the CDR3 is TGTGCCAGCAGACGATCCGGACAGGGTGGCACAGATACGCAGTATTTT. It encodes CASRRSGQGGTDTQYF.